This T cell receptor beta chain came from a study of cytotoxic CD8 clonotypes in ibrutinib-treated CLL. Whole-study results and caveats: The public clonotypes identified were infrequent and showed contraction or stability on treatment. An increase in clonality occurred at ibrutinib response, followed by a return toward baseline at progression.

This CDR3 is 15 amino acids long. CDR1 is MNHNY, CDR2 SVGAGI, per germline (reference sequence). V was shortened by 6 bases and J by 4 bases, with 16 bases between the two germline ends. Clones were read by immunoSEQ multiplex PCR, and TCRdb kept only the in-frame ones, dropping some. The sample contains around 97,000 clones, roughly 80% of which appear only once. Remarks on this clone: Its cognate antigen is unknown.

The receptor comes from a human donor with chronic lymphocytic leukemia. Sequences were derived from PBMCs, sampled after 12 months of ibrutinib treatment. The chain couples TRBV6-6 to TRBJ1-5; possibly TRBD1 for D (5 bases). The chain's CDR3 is CASSPPGGRNQPQHF. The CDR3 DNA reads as TGTGCCAGCAGCCCTCCGGGGGGACGGAATCAGCCCCAGCATTTT.